This TCR beta chain was identified during a study of shared clonotypes between healthy human individuals. V was pared by 7 bases and J by 4 bases, with 8 bases between. The CDR3 is 11 residues long. The germline V gene encodes CDR1 MDHEN and CDR2 SYDVKM. Remarks on this clone: Distinct nucleotide sequences in the sample also encode this CDR3.

Assay: immunoSEQ multiplex PCR; the TCRdb copy retains only in-frame clones and omits some. This table holds 850,000 to 1,200,000 clones, around 74% found once. Material for sequencing was memory CD4+ T cells sorted from blood. The subset was: CD45RA-negative fraction. The receptor was derived from a man aged 18 to 30 in good health. This chain connects TRBV28 to TRBJ2-7; the D is unclear. DNA for the CDR3: TGTGCCAGCACTGGGGTATACGAGCAGTACTTC. Residues: CASTGVYEQYF. Drawing the rest from reference TRBV28 and TRBJ2-7, the complete variable domain is DVKVTQSSRYLVKRTGEKVFLECVQDMDHENMFWYRQDPGLGLRLIYFSYDVKMKEKGDIPEGYSVSREKKERFSLILESASTNQTSMYLCASTGVYEQYFGPGTRLTVT.